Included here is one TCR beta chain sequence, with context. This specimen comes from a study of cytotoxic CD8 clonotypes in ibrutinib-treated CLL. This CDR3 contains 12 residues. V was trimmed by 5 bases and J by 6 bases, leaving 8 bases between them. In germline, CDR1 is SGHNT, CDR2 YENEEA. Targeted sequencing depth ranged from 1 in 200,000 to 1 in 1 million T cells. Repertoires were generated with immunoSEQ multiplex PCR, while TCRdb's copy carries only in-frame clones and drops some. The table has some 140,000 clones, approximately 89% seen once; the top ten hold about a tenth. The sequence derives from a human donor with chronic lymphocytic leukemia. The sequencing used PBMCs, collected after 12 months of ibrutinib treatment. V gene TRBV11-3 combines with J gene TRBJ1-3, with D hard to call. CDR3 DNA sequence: TGTGCCAGCAGCCTTAGCGTAAACACCATATATTTT. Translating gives CASSLSVNTIYF. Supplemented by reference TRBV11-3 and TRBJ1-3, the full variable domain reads EAGVVQSPRYKIIEKKQPVAFWCNPISGHNTLYWYLQNLGQGPELLIRYENEEAVDDSQLPKDRFSAERLKGVDSTLKIQPAELGDSAVYLCASSLSVNTIYFGEGSWLTVV.